This T cell receptor beta chain derives from a study of neurological immune-mediated disorders. The CDR3 has 15 residues. The V and J ends lost 0 bases and 1 base respectively, with 5 bases between them. The germline V gene encodes CDR1 SGHRS and CDR2 YFSETQ. TCRdb called the 5' RACE reads again in MiXCR, with one record for every CDR3 protein. The sample shows about 38,000 distinct CDR3 sequences, 4.8% of them seen only once. Ten or more counts support this clonotype. The chain carries TRBV5-1 and TRBJ2-6; no reliable D call. This receptor was taken from a man aged 18 to 30 in good health. Source material: CD4+ T cells from blood. The CDR3 coding sequence is TGCGCCAGCAGCTTGGAGGGTTCTGGGGCCAACGTCCTGACTTTC. This codes for CASSLEGSGANVLTF.